Below are 32 T cell receptor beta chains sequenced from a single sample in a study of spatial heterogeneity in lung cancer. The time point here: sample taken at primary tumor resection. The sequenced material consisted of unsorted whole RNA from tumor, nontumor lung or frozen PBMC. One entry per CDR3 protein results from TCRdb running MiXCR on the 5' RACE reads. The table records tens of thousands of distinct CDR3 sequences, 6.5% to 8.5% of them present only once. This specimen was PBMCs, taken at surgery. These receptors originate from a male donor with early-stage non-small cell lung cancer.

In this sample, this clonotype turned up a few times. The genes are TRBV7-2 and TRBJ2-3; no firm D call. There are 16 residues in the CDR3. V dropped 0 bases and J dropped 5 bases, with 15 bases sitting between them. The germline V gene encodes CDR1 SGHTA and CDR2 FQGNSA. Here the CDR3 DNA reads TGTGCCAGCAGCTTAGCCACAGCATGGCCTAAAGATACGCAGTATTTT. It specifies CASSLATAWPKDTQYF.

V and J are TRBV19 and TRBJ2-7, with 7 bases matching TRBD1. The length of the CDR3 is 17 residues. From germline, CDR1 is LNHDA and CDR2 SQIVND (reference sequence). The ends lost 1 base at V and 1 base at J; junction bases unmatched: 10. Written as DNA, the CDR3 is TGTGCCAGTAGTATAGTACGTACAGGGGCGAATTCCTACGAGCAGTACTTC. Its protein is CASSIVRTGANSYEQYF.

In its sample, this clonotype was seen many times. The chain employs TRBV2 and TRBJ2-1; D uncertain. V shed 8 bases and J shed 3 bases, with 5 bases lying between them. The CDR3 has 11 amino acids. Germline assignment: CDR1 SNHLY and CDR2 FYNNEI. The CDR3 nucleotides read TGTGCCAGCGCCCTCTACAATGAGCAGTTCTTC. This codes for CASALYNEQFF.

This clonotype appeared many times. The chain recombines TRBV5-1 with TRBJ2-6; D perhaps matches TRBD1 (5 bases). This CDR3 comprises 17 residues. Germline lookup yields CDR1 SGHRS and CDR2 YFSETQ. V was pared by 4 bases and J by 2 bases, with 16 bases between. Here the CDR3 DNA reads TGCGCCAGCAGCACGGATAAGGGGCGCCCTGGGGCCAACGTCCTGACTTTC. Translation gives CASSTDKGRPGANVLTF.

This clonotype has a count of ten or more. The chain employs TRBV4-2 and TRBJ2-3; D not resolved. This CDR3 spans 16 amino acids. Germline CDR1 LGHNA, CDR2 YNFKEQ. The ends were cut back, 3 bases at V and 0 bases at J, with 13 bases in the middle. The CDR3 protein is CASSQAAWASTDTQYF. CDR3 nucleotides: TGTGCCAGCAGCCAGGCGGCGTGGGCTAGCACAGATACGCAGTATTTT.

In its sample, this clonotype was seen a few times. The chain employs TRBV10-3 and TRBJ2-7, with D perhaps matching TRBD1 (5 bases). The germline V and J ends were trimmed by 4 bases and 6 bases, with 13 bases remaining between them. There are 13 residues in the CDR3. CDR1 and CDR2 from the germline V gene are ENHRY and SYGVKD. The CDR3 nucleotides are TGTGCCATCAGTGTACAGGTGCTTGGCGAGCAGTACGTC. Amino acid sequence: CAISVQVLGEQYV.

This clonotype was picked up a small number of times. This chain connects TRBV19 to TRBJ2-5, with TRBD1 matching over 8 bases. The trim removed 5 bases at V and 5 bases at J, leaving 13 bases unmatched. Per the germline V gene, CDR1 is LNHDA and CDR2 is SQIVND (reference sequence). The CDR3 extends over 16 amino acids. Here the CDR3 DNA reads TGTGCCAGTAGTCCCTCGGACAGGGCTGCGTGGGAGACCCAGTACTTC. This codes for CASSPSDRAAWETQYF. The full variable domain, its missing parts supplied by reference TRBV19 and TRBJ2-5, is DGGITQSPKYLFRKEGQNVTLSCEQNLNHDAMYWYRQDPGQGLRLIYYSQIVNDFQKGDIAEGYSVSREKKESFPLTVTSAQKNPTAFYLCASSPSDRAAWETQYFGPGTRLLVL.

This clonotype was counted a few times. The gene calls are TRBV7-8 and TRBJ2-7, with D perhaps matching TRBD1 (5 bases). The V end lost 4 bases, the J end lost 3 bases, and 10 bases lay between the germline ends. From germline, CDR1 is SGHVS and CDR2 FQNEAQ. This CDR3 has 13 residues. CDR3 nucleotide sequence: TGTGCCAGCAGCTCAGTACAGGTCTACGAGCAGTACTTC. Translated, it gives CASSSVQVYEQYF.

This clonotype occurred many times. The chain couples TRBV9 to TRBJ1-2, with D unclear. This CDR3 has 14 residues. V lost 4 bases to trimming and J lost 0 bases, with 10 bases between them. Germline CDR1 SGDLS, CDR2 YYNGEE. The DNA of the CDR3 is TGTGCCAGCAGCCCGGGCCTTTCTAACTATGGCTACACCTTC. Encoded protein: CASSPGLSNYGYTF. Full variable domain (outside the CDR3, taken from reference TRBV9 and TRBJ1-2): DSGVTQTPKHLITATGQRVTLRCSPRSGDLSVYWYQQSLDQGLQFLIQYYNGEERAKGNILERFSAQQFPDLHSELNLSSLELGDSALYFCASSPGLSNYGYTFGSGTRLTVV.

This clonotype appeared many times. The genes are TRBV7-9 and TRBJ1-2, with D perhaps TRBD1 (6 bases). The V end lost 4 bases, the J end lost 4 bases, and 10 bases lay between the germline ends. This CDR3 has 13 amino acids. Germline V gives CDR1 SEHNR, CDR2 FQNEAQ (reference sequence). The DNA for the CDR3 is TGTGCCAGCAGCTCAACAGGGTCCTATGGCTACACCTTC. This codes for CASSSTGSYGYTF.

This clonotype was recorded at least ten times. The chain uses TRBV18 and TRBJ2-5; D is unclear. The germline V and J ends were trimmed by 3 bases and 2 bases, with 7 bases remaining between them. CDR1 is KGHSH and CDR2 is LQKENI in the germline V gene. This CDR3 contains 13 residues. The CDR3 DNA reads as TGTGCCAGCTCACCCGATTTTCAAGAGACCCAGTACTTC. It is translated as CASSPDFQETQYF.

This clonotype was found many times. This chain uses TRBV28 with TRBJ1-2, with D perhaps TRBD1 (6 bases). Per the germline V gene, CDR1 is MDHEN and CDR2 is SYDVKM. CDR3 length: 13 residues. The germline V and J ends were trimmed by 2 bases and 2 bases, with 6 bases remaining between them. The CDR3 bases are TGTGCCAGCAGTTTAACAGGGAACTATGGCTACACCTTC. Its translation: CASSLTGNYGYTF.

This clonotype was seen many times. This chain joins TRBV20-1 and TRBJ1-2; D not resolved. This CDR3 spans 14 amino acids. V was pared by 5 bases and J by 4 bases, with 17 bases between. The germline V gene has CDR1 DFQATT and CDR2 SNEGSKA (reference sequence). The CDR3 here is CSAPRTSEIYGYTF. For the CDR3, the DNA is TGCAGTGCTCCCCGGACTTCCGAAATCTATGGCTACACCTTC.

The chain joins TRBV7-8 to TRBJ1-1; weak D call: TRBD1 (6 bases). The germline V gene has CDR1 SGHVS and CDR2 FQNEAQ. CDR3 length: 15 amino acids. Trimming shortened V by 8 bases and J by 0 bases, and 16 bases separated the two germline ends. The CDR3: CASLKQGTLNTEAFF. In nucleotides, the CDR3 is TGTGCCAGCCTAAAACAGGGTACCTTGAACACTGAAGCTTTCTTT. Full variable domain (remainder filled in from reference TRBV7-8 and TRBJ1-1): GAGVSQSPRYKVAKRGQDVALRCDPISGHVSLFWYQQALGQGPEFLTYFQNEAQLDKSGLPSDRFFAERPEGSVSTLKIQRTQQEDSAVYLCASLKQGTLNTEAFFGQGTRLTVV.

J is TRBJ2-1 and V is TRBV2, with TRBD2 identical over 7 bases. CDR1 is SNHLY, CDR2 FYNNEI, per germline. CDR3 length: 17 amino acids. Unmatched junction bases numbered 10, after V lost 0 bases and J lost 5 bases. Written as DNA, the CDR3 is TGTGCCAGCAGTGAAGCGGCTAGCGGTCGAGGGAACAATGAGCAGTTCTTC. Protein product: CASSEAASGRGNNEQFF.

This clonotype was seen at least ten times. The gene calls are TRBV27 and TRBJ2-2; possibly TRBD2 for D (6 bases). The CDR3 is made up of 15 amino acids. Trimming shortened V by 3 bases and J by 6 bases, and 14 bases separated the two germline ends. Germline CDR1 and CDR2: MNHEY and SMNVEV (reference sequence). CDR3 in DNA: TGTGCCAGCAGTTTTGGACTCCGCGGGGCCGGGGAGCTGTTTTTT. Translated: CASSFGLRGAGELFF.

The chain uses TRBV5-5 and TRBJ1-1; D might be TRBD1 (5 bases). This CDR3 is 15 amino acids long. Trimming shortened V by 4 bases and J by 1 base, and 14 bases separated the two germline ends. Per germline, CDR1 SGHKS and CDR2 YYEKEE (reference sequence). The CDR3: CASSIQGVRNTEAFF. CDR3 in DNA: TGTGCCAGCAGCATACAAGGGGTACGGAACACTGAAGCTTTCTTT.

This clonotype was observed at least ten times. This chain links TRBV3-1 with TRBJ1-2; D is uncertain. Trimming took off 3 bases at V and 4 bases at J, with 9 bases between the two ends. Germline V gene lookup returns CDR1 LGHDT and CDR2 YNNKEL (reference sequence). The CDR3 length is 13 residues. CDR3 loop: CASSHSGPYGYTF. The DNA of the CDR3 is TGTGCCAGCAGCCACTCAGGTCCCTATGGCTACACCTTC.

This clonotype appeared a few times. The J gene is TRBJ2-7, the V gene TRBV20-1, with no clear D. Between the trimmed V and J ends, which lost 6 bases and 6 bases, there was a span of 9 bases. From germline, CDR1 is DFQATT and CDR2 SNEGSKA (reference sequence). This CDR3 comprises 10 residues. The CDR3 nucleotides are TGCAGTGCCACCGTGGGCGAGCAGTACGTC. Amino acids: CSATVGEQYV.

This chain links TRBV3-1 with TRBJ1-5; D unclear. Trimming removed 1 base at V and 3 bases at J, with 4 bases between. CDR3 size: 13 residues. Germline V gene sequence: CDR1 LGHDT, CDR2 YNNKEL (reference sequence). The CDR3 loop is CASSQVDNQPQHF. The DNA for the CDR3 is TGTGCCAGCAGCCAAGTGGACAATCAGCCCCAGCATTTT.

The CDR3 loop reads CASSLGQGAGELFF. In DNA form, the CDR3 reads TGTGCCAGCAGTTTGGGACAGGGGGCCGGGGAGCTGTTTTTT. The J gene is TRBJ2-2, the V gene TRBV6-2 or TRBV6-3; TRBD1 agrees at 11 bases. CDR3 size: 14 residues. V shed 4 bases and J 6 bases; nucleotides not matched to a gene: 1. CDR1 is MNHEY and CDR2 is SVGEGT in the germline V gene.

This clonotype appeared a few times. The rearrangement joins TRBV12-3 or TRBV12-4 to TRBJ2-2; D unresolved. Deletions cut 3 bases from V and 4 bases from J, with 3 bases between. The CDR3 is 12 residues long. DNA of the CDR3: TGTGCCAGCAGTTTTGTCACCGGGGAGCTGTTTTTT. This codes for CASSFVTGELFF.

In its sample, this clonotype was seen many times. The genes are TRBV5-6 and TRBJ2-7; TRBD2 might be the D (6 bases). Trimming pared 4 bases from V and 3 bases from J, leaving 14 bases between. The CDR3 length is 14 residues. Germline values: CDR1 SGHDT, CDR2 YYEEEE. The CDR3 here is CASSGVGSGYEQYF. As DNA, the CDR3 is TGTGCCAGCAGCGGAGTTGGTAGCGGCTACGAGCAGTACTTC.

This clonotype was counted ten times or more. V is TRBV7-6 and J is TRBJ2-7; maybe TRBD1 (6 bases). The V end lost 3 bases, the J end lost 3 bases, and 9 bases lay between the germline ends. Germline V gene data show CDR1 as SGHVS and CDR2 as FNYEAQ. The CDR3 is made up of 13 amino acids. The CDR3 DNA reads as TGTGCCAGCAGCTTCCCGGACAGCTACGAGCAGTACTTC. It codes for CASSFPDSYEQYF. Drawing the rest from reference TRBV7-6 and TRBJ2-7, the complete variable domain is GAGVSQSPRYKVTKRGQDVALRCDPISGHVSLYWYRQALGQGPEFLTYFNYEAQQDKSGLPNDRFSAERPEGSISTLTIQRTEQRDSAMYRCASSFPDSYEQYFGPGTRLTVT.

This clonotype has at least ten counts. This chain links TRBV5-5 with TRBJ2-1; 8 positions match TRBD2. The V segment lost 4 bases and the J segment 0 bases; nucleotides outside the gene matches: 12. This CDR3 comprises 18 residues. Germline CDR1 and CDR2: SGHKS and YYEKEE (reference sequence). CDR3 in amino acids: CASSPGGGAASSYNEQFF. The CDR3 DNA sequence: TGTGCCAGCAGCCCGGGAGGGGGGGCGGCAAGCTCCTACAATGAGCAGTTCTTC.

This clonotype is termed medium-sized. The CDR3 is CASSSEGRNTDTQYF. The CDR3 nucleotides are TGTGCCAGCAGCTCCGAGGGACGGAACACAGATACGCAGTATTTT. The chain combines TRBV7-2 with TRBJ2-3; D may be TRBD1 or TRBD2 (5 bases each). The germline V gene encodes CDR1 SGHTA and CDR2 FQGNSA. The CDR3 loop spans 15 amino acids. V was shortened by 4 bases and J by 2 bases, with 13 bases between the two germline ends. Supplemented by reference TRBV7-2 and TRBJ2-3, the full variable domain reads GAGVSQSPSNKVTEKGKDVELRCDPISGHTALYWYRQSLGQGLEFLIYFQGNSAPDKSGLPSDRFSAERTGGSVSTLTIQRTQQEDSAVYLCASSSEGRNTDTQYFGPGTRLTVL.

This clonotype was found many times. This chain uses TRBV20-1 with TRBJ1-4; D not resolved. CDR1 and CDR2 from the germline V gene are DFQATT and SNEGSKA (reference sequence). The CDR3 totals 12 residues. V dropped 6 bases and J dropped 7 bases, with 12 bases sitting between them. CDR3 sequence: CSARVVGEKLFF. The CDR3 region has the DNA TGCAGTGCAAGGGTAGTGGGTGAAAAACTGTTTTTT.

At least ten counts were recorded for this clonotype. V and J are TRBV7-9 and TRBJ2-1, with 9 bases lining up with TRBD2. This CDR3 is built from 15 residues. From germline, CDR1 is SEHNR and CDR2 FQNEAQ (reference sequence). The V segment lost 4 bases and the J segment 2 bases; nucleotides outside the gene matches: 3. DNA of the CDR3: TGTGCCAGCAGCTCGGGACTAGCAACCTACAATGAGCAGTTCTTC. Amino acid sequence: CASSSGLATYNEQFF. Looking up the rest from reference TRBV7-9 and TRBJ2-1 gives the full variable domain: DTGVSQNPRHKITKRGQNVTFRCDPISEHNRLYWYRQTLGQGPEFLTYFQNEAQLEKSRLLSDRFSAERPKGSFSTLEIQRTEQGDSAMYLCASSSGLATYNEQFFGPGTRLTVL.

The chain has TRBV20-1 and TRBJ2-2, with 13 bases matching TRBD2. The CDR3 spans 17 residues. Trimming took 3 bases from V and 2 from J; bases not matched to a gene: 6. Germline V gene sequence: CDR1 DFQATT, CDR2 SNEGSKA (reference sequence). The CDR3 nucleotides are TGCAGTGCTAGGGGACTAGCGGGGTTCGCCAACACCGGGGAGCTGTTTTTT. This sequence encodes CSARGLAGFANTGELFF.

This clonotype was found many times. CDR3 nucleotide sequence: TGTGCCAGCAGCCAGGACGGAGCCCCCTACAATGAGCAGTTCTTC. Its translation is CASSQDGAPYNEQFF. This chain joins TRBV5-4 and TRBJ2-1; D not resolved. CDR3 length equals 15 residues. Trimming took off 4 bases at V and 2 bases at J, with 13 bases between the two ends. Germline V gene data show CDR1 as SGHNT and CDR2 as YYREEE (reference sequence).

The chain employs TRBV5-1 and TRBJ2-2; D remains unclear. The V end was cut by 0 bases, the J end by 5 bases, with 8 bases between. The CDR3 consists of 14 residues. CDR1 and CDR2 from the germline V gene are SGHRS and YFSETQ. CDR3 residues: CASSLGVGTGELFF. DNA for the CDR3: TGCGCCAGCAGCTTGGGTGTTGGGACCGGGGAGCTGTTTTTT.

The chain uses TRBV27 and TRBJ2-5, with D uncertain. The CDR3 spans 13 residues. V lost 3 bases, J lost 1 base, and 6 bases lay in between. Germline lookup yields CDR1 MNHEY and CDR2 SMNVEV (reference sequence). The CDR3 nucleotides are TGTGCCAGCAGTTTTCGTTTCCAAGAGACCCAGTACTTC. Amino acid sequence: CASSFRFQETQYF.